There are many counts of the clone carrying this T cell receptor (beta chain). What it recognizes is unknown. Employing constant-segment primers, 5'RACE generated TCR alpha and TCR beta cDNA libraries bearing sample barcodes and UMIs. MiXCR was run by TCRdb on the 5' RACE reads, yielding one entry per CDR3 protein. Among 350,000 to 450,000 distinct CDR3 sequences listed, about 15% were seen once. This record belongs to a study of T-cell memory formation after mild COVID-19. CDR1 SGHRS and CDR2 YFSETQ come from the germline V gene. J was trimmed by 1 base and V by 3 bases; bases with no gene match: 2. The CDR3 is made up of 14 amino acids. Points from the study as a whole: Of the contracting clones, CD4+ ones lay mainly in CM and EM, and CD8+ ones in EMRA.

The sample was PBMCs or a T cell subset sorted from them (not recorded which). This chain uses TRBV5-1 with TRBJ2-3, with 7 bases that match TRBD2. The receptor's source is a man aged 18 to 29 who had mild COVID-19 (a few samples of this study predate the infection). Cell type and time point are not known. This CDR3 is CASSSGRGTDTQYF. The DNA of the CDR3 is TGCGCCAGCAGCTCGGGGAGGGGCACAGATACGCAGTATTTT. Drawing the rest from reference TRBV5-1 and TRBJ2-3, the complete variable domain is KAGVTQTPRYLIKTRGQQVTLSCSPISGHRSVSWYQQTPGQGLQFLFEYFSETQRNKGNFPGRFSGRQFSNSRSEMNVSTLELGDSALYLCASSSGRGTDTQYFGPGTRLTVL.